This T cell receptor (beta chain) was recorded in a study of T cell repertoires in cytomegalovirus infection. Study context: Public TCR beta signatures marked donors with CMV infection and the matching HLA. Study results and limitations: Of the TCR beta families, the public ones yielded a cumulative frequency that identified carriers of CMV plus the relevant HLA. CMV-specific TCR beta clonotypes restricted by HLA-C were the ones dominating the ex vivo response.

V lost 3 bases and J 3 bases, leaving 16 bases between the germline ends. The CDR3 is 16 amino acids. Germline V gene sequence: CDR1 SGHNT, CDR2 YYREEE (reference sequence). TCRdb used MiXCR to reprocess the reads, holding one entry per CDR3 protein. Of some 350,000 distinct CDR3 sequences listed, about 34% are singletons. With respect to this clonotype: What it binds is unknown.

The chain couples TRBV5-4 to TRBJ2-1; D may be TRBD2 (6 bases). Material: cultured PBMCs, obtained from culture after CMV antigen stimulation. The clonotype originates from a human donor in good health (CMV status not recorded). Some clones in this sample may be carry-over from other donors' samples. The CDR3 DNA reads TGTGCCAGCAGCTATGGGGCGGGAACCTACTACAATGAGCAGTTCTTC. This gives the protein CASSYGAGTYYNEQFF.